These T cell receptor beta chains were read from a single sample in a study of molecular identifiers for immune sequencing clone quantification. TCRdb recomputed calls from the PCR reads with MiXCR, one row per CDR3 protein. The top ten hold about 0.73% of the sample, which has hundreds of thousands of distinct CDR3 sequences, around 25% seen once. Sequencing input: naive CD8+ T cells from blood, with Jurkat cell RNA spiked in. The receptors originated from a human donor in good health. Some libraries in this study had Jurkat cell RNA spiked in. CDR3s include the opening cysteine and the closing phenylalanine or tryptophan. Each record gives: V gene, D gene, J gene, clone size, CDR3 protein, CDR3 DNA. D genes are given only for firm matches. Size values are once, few and many counts, or a class for expanded clones, and some rows have none.

TRBV6-2/TRBV6-3,-,TRBJ1-2,-,CASTTTGTYHANYGNTF,TGTGCCAGCACCACAACCGGGACGTACCACGCTAACTATGGCAACACCTTC
TRBV4-1,TRBD2,TRBJ2-2,few,CASSQGVVAGPGELFF,TGCGCCAGCAGCCAAGGGGTCGTAGCGGGGCCCGGGGAGCTGTTTTTT
TRBV10-3,TRBD1,TRBJ1-2,-,CAIQGASNYGYTF,TGTGCCATCCAGGGGGCATCTAACTATGGCTACACCTTC
TRBV6-1,TRBD1,TRBJ2-7,many,CASRVTGSYEQYF,TGTGCCAGCAGGGTGACAGGGTCCTACGAGCAGTACTTC
TRBV11-3,-,TRBJ1-2,-,CASSPIPGYTF,TGTGCCAGCAGCCCGATCCCCGGCTACACCTTC
TRBV6-6,TRBD1,TRBJ2-7,many,CASSYLGQESSYEQYF,TGTGCCAGCAGTTACTTGGGACAGGAAAGCTCCTACGAGCAGTACTTC
TRBV4-3,TRBD2,TRBJ2-3,few,CASSQDGGGLADDTQYF,TGCGCCAGCAGCCAAGATGGGGGGGGACTAGCGGATGATACGCAGTATTTT
TRBV6-2/TRBV6-3,-,TRBJ1-5,-,CASSYSSSGGELYRNPPQHF,TGTGCCAGCAGTTACTCGTCAAGCGGGGGCGAGTTATATCGGAATCCGCCCCAGCATTTT
TRBV14,TRBD1,TRBJ1-1,-,CASSQSTGVNTEAFF,TGTGCCAGCAGCCAAAGTACAGGGGTGAACACTGAAGCTTTCTTT
TRBV20-1,TRBD2,TRBJ2-3,many,CSARDRERESTDTQYF,TGCAGTGCTAGAGATAGAGAGCGGGAGAGCACAGATACGCAGTATTTT
TRBV19,-,TRBJ1-1,-,CASSEQVSSLEAFF,TGTGCCAGTAGCGAACAGGTGTCGTCGTTAGAAGCTTTCTTT
TRBV30,-,TRBJ2-1,-,CAWSSSGGRINEQFF,TGTGCCTGGAGTTCATCGGGGGGCAGGATCAATGAGCAGTTCTTC
TRBV7-6,-,TRBJ2-3,many,CAIQRGSTDTQYF,TGTGCCATTCAAAGGGGTAGCACAGATACGCAGTATTTT
TRBV4-3,TRBD2,TRBJ2-7,-,CASSQIAGHEQYF,TGCGCCAGCAGCCAAATAGCGGGCCACGAGCAGTACTTC
TRBV5-1,-,TRBJ2-6,few,CASSLVFASGANVLTF,TGCGCCAGCAGCTTGGTTTTCGCGTCTGGGGCCAACGTCCTGACTTTC
TRBV7-9,-,TRBJ2-5,many,CASSPLGGQETQYF,TGTGCCAGCAGCCCGCTAGGGGGCCAAGAGACCCAGTACTTC
TRBV19,-,TRBJ2-2,few,CASSSTATNTGELFF,TGTGCCAGCTCATCCACCGCCACAAACACCGGGGAGCTGTTTTTT